This T cell receptor (beta chain) emerged from a study of control samples from healthy donors and cancer patients. The germline CDR1 and CDR2 sequences are SGDLS and YYNGEE. Losses at the gene ends were 0 bases for V and 0 bases for J; bases not matched to a gene: 3. This CDR3 is built from 16 residues. Using immunoSEQ multiplex PCR, the repertoire was profiled, and TCRdb retains in-frame clones only, with some absent. The data show about 75,000 clones, roughly 82% seen once. This sequence joins TRBV9 and TRBJ2-3; 8 bases fit TRBD1. This TCR was recovered from a middle-aged man in good health. Specimen: blood. CDR3 region: CASSVGTGSSTDTQYF. The DNA of the CDR3 is TGTGCCAGCAGCGTAGGGACAGGGAGCAGCACAGATACGCAGTATTTT.